These T cell receptor beta chains were read from a single sample in a study of Ad26.COV2.S vaccination and SARS-CoV-2 variants. Using immunoSEQ multiplex PCR, the repertoire was profiled, and TCRdb retains in-frame clones only, with some absent. The sample holds approximately 240,000 clones; roughly 90% are singletons and the top ten take roughly 10%. The sample consisted of peripheral blood, taken in a trial of Ad26.COV2.S vaccine versus placebo. Source of these receptors: a person between 18 and 59 years old who received the Ad26.COV2.S COVID-19 vaccine or a placebo. CDR3s include the opening cysteine and the closing phenylalanine or tryptophan. The order of the fields is D gene, V gene, clone size, J gene, CDR3 protein, CDR3 DNA. A D gene is named only where the DNA matches it firmly. Not all rows give a size; the values are once, few, many and, for expanded clones, a class.

d_call: -; v_call: TRBV28; clone_size: -; j_call: TRBJ1-4; cdr3_aa: CASSPRDAGREKLFF; cdr3_nt: TGTGCCAGCAGCCCTCGGGACGCCGGCCGGGAAAAACTGTTTTTT
d_call: -; v_call: TRBV25-1; clone_size: -; j_call: TRBJ2-5; cdr3_aa: CASSERAGQETQYF; cdr3_nt: TGTGCCAGCAGTGAAAGGGCCGGGCAAGAGACCCAGTACTTC
d_call: TRBD1; v_call: TRBV3-1/TRBV3-2; clone_size: -; j_call: TRBJ1-1; cdr3_aa: CASRRGQGNTEAFF; cdr3_nt: TGTGCCAGCAGACGCGGACAGGGGAACACTGAAGCTTTCTTT
d_call: -; v_call: TRBV6-1; clone_size: -; j_call: TRBJ2-7; cdr3_aa: CASSEGQAYYEQYF; cdr3_nt: TGTGCCAGCAGTGAGGGACAAGCCTACTACGAGCAGTACTTC
d_call: -; v_call: TRBV20-1; clone_size: -; j_call: TRBJ1-1; cdr3_aa: CSAQRAAEAFF; cdr3_nt: TGCAGTGCCCAGAGGGCGGCTGAAGCTTTCTTT
d_call: -; v_call: TRBV18; clone_size: -; j_call: TRBJ1-1; cdr3_aa: CASSRRDPPEPNTEAFF; cdr3_nt: TGTGCCAGCTCACGAAGAGACCCTCCTGAACCCAACACTGAAGCTTTCTTT
d_call: -; v_call: TRBV18; clone_size: -; j_call: TRBJ1-4; cdr3_aa: CASSASQGHEKLFF; cdr3_nt: TGTGCCAGCTCAGCTTCACAGGGTCATGAAAAACTGTTTTTT
d_call: -; v_call: TRBV5-1; clone_size: -; j_call: TRBJ1-3; cdr3_aa: CASSRTDSGNTIYF; cdr3_nt: TGCGCCAGTTCTCGGACCGACTCTGGAAACACCATATATTTT
d_call: TRBD2; v_call: TRBV3-1/TRBV3-2; clone_size: -; j_call: TRBJ2-7; cdr3_aa: CASSQSASGSEQYF; cdr3_nt: TGTGCCAGCAGCCAATCCGCTAGCGGGAGCGAGCAGTACTTC
d_call: TRBD1; v_call: TRBV29-1; clone_size: -; j_call: TRBJ2-7; cdr3_aa: CSVPGQVSYEQYF; cdr3_nt: TGCAGCGTCCCAGGACAGGTCTCCTACGAGCAGTACTTC
d_call: -; v_call: TRBV9; clone_size: -; j_call: TRBJ2-7; cdr3_aa: CASSVASASYEQYF; cdr3_nt: TGTGCCAGCAGCGTAGCGTCAGCATCCTACGAGCAGTACTTC
d_call: -; v_call: TRBV11-2; clone_size: once; j_call: TRBJ1-1; cdr3_aa: CASSLVGGSTEAFF; cdr3_nt: TGTGCCAGCAGCTTAGTGGGGGGTTCGACTGAAGCTTTCTTT
d_call: TRBD1; v_call: TRBV7-8; clone_size: -; j_call: TRBJ1-5; cdr3_aa: CASSPRATGVDSNQPQHF; cdr3_nt: TGTGCCAGCAGCCCTCGAGCGACAGGGGTTGATAGCAATCAGCCCCAGCATTTT
d_call: -; v_call: TRBV10-1; clone_size: few; j_call: TRBJ1-2; cdr3_aa: CASRASGSTNYGYTF; cdr3_nt: TGCGCCAGCAGGGCCTCTGGCAGTACTAACTATGGCTACACCTTC
d_call: -; v_call: TRBV30; clone_size: -; j_call: TRBJ2-5; cdr3_aa: CAWSVRGIETQYF; cdr3_nt: TGTGCCTGGAGTGTACGGGGCATAGAGACCCAGTACTTC
d_call: -; v_call: TRBV7-9; clone_size: -; j_call: TRBJ2-7; cdr3_aa: CASSPLGATRTYEQYF; cdr3_nt: TGTGCCAGCAGCCCCCTCGGGGCAACCCGCACCTACGAGCAGTACTTC
d_call: TRBD1; v_call: TRBV28; clone_size: -; j_call: TRBJ1-4; cdr3_aa: CASSPSWGQVTNEKLFF; cdr3_nt: TGTGCCAGCAGTCCCTCTTGGGGACAGGTAACTAATGAAAAACTGTTTTTT
d_call: -; v_call: TRBV7-2; clone_size: -; j_call: TRBJ1-5; cdr3_aa: CASSPDGNSNQPQHF; cdr3_nt: TGTGCCAGCAGCCCAGACGGTAATAGCAATCAGCCCCAGCATTTT
d_call: TRBD1; v_call: TRBV7-9; clone_size: -; j_call: TRBJ2-1; cdr3_aa: CASSLVDRGPYNEQFF; cdr3_nt: TGTGCCAGCAGCTTAGTGGACAGGGGACCTTACAATGAGCAGTTCTTC
d_call: -; v_call: TRBV4-2; clone_size: -; j_call: TRBJ2-2; cdr3_aa: CASSQQGTSTGELFF; cdr3_nt: TGTGCCAGCAGCCAACAGGGTACCTCCACCGGGGAGCTGTTTTTT
d_call: -; v_call: TRBV28; clone_size: -; j_call: TRBJ2-7; cdr3_aa: CASSSAPPQGIRYEQYF; cdr3_nt: TGTGCCAGCAGTTCAGCACCCCCACAGGGTATTCGCTACGAGCAGTACTTC
d_call: TRBD2; v_call: TRBV9; clone_size: -; j_call: TRBJ2-1; cdr3_aa: CASATSGGNNEQFF; cdr3_nt: TGTGCCAGCGCAACTAGCGGGGGGAACAATGAGCAGTTCTTC
d_call: TRBD1; v_call: TRBV4-1; clone_size: -; j_call: TRBJ1-2; cdr3_aa: CASSQDQGGSGYTF; cdr3_nt: TGCGCCAGCAGCCAAGATCAGGGGGGCAGTGGCTACACCTTC
d_call: -; v_call: TRBV6-8; clone_size: few; j_call: TRBJ1-3; cdr3_aa: CARWGEAPRGNTIYF; cdr3_nt: TGTGCCAGGTGGGGGGAGGCACCGAGGGGAAACACCATATATTTT
d_call: -; v_call: TRBV30; clone_size: -; j_call: TRBJ2-5; cdr3_aa: CAWSVSIGETQYF; cdr3_nt: TGTGCCTGGAGTGTATCGATTGGCGAGACCCAGTACTTC
d_call: -; v_call: TRBV7-9; clone_size: few; j_call: TRBJ1-5; cdr3_aa: CASSLHNQPQHF; cdr3_nt: TGTGCCAGCAGCTTACACAATCAGCCCCAGCATTTT
d_call: TRBD2; v_call: TRBV11-3; clone_size: -; j_call: TRBJ2-1; cdr3_aa: CASSPKGRADEQFF; cdr3_nt: TGTGCCAGCAGCCCCAAAGGGAGGGCGGATGAGCAGTTCTTC
d_call: -; v_call: TRBV10-3; clone_size: -; j_call: TRBJ2-3; cdr3_aa: CAISGGSLKVDTQYF; cdr3_nt: TGTGCCATCAGTGGGGGCAGCCTTAAGGTGGATACGCAGTATTTT
d_call: -; v_call: TRBV20-1; clone_size: -; j_call: TRBJ1-5; cdr3_aa: CSASLGGNSNQPQHF; cdr3_nt: TGCAGTGCTAGTCTGGGGGGGAATAGCAATCAGCCCCAGCATTTT
d_call: TRBD1; v_call: TRBV14; clone_size: -; j_call: TRBJ2-7; cdr3_aa: CASSLPGQTYEQYF; cdr3_nt: TGTGCCAGCAGCCTACCGGGACAGACCTACGAGCAGTACTTC
d_call: TRBD2; v_call: TRBV11-2; clone_size: few; j_call: TRBJ2-1; cdr3_aa: CASSPYLAAIYNEQFF; cdr3_nt: TGTGCCAGCAGCCCTTACCTAGCGGCCATATACAATGAGCAGTTCTTC
d_call: -; v_call: TRBV7-2; clone_size: -; j_call: TRBJ1-1; cdr3_aa: CASSLMSRVDTEAFF; cdr3_nt: TGTGCCAGCAGCTTAATGTCGAGGGTGGACACTGAAGCTTTCTTT
d_call: -; v_call: TRBV19; clone_size: -; j_call: TRBJ2-5; cdr3_aa: CASSIDLGQKETQYF; cdr3_nt: TGTGCCAGTAGTATAGATCTTGGGCAAAAAGAGACCCAGTACTTC
d_call: TRBD1; v_call: TRBV6-6; clone_size: -; j_call: TRBJ2-7; cdr3_aa: CASRSNLDRGYEQYF; cdr3_nt: TGTGCCAGCAGGTCGAATTTGGACAGGGGGTACGAGCAGTACTTC
d_call: -; v_call: TRBV11-2; clone_size: -; j_call: TRBJ1-2; cdr3_aa: CASSLDEDGMRGYTF; cdr3_nt: TGTGCCAGCAGCTTAGATGAGGACGGGATGAGGGGCTACACCTTC
d_call: -; v_call: TRBV2; clone_size: -; j_call: TRBJ2-7; cdr3_aa: CASSGGGTYEQYF; cdr3_nt: TGTGCCAGCAGTGGAGGAGGGACCTACGAGCAGTACTTC
d_call: TRBD2; v_call: TRBV9; clone_size: -; j_call: TRBJ2-5; cdr3_aa: CASSYRTSGLETQYF; cdr3_nt: TGTGCCAGCAGCTACAGGACTAGTGGGCTAGAGACCCAGTACTTC
d_call: TRBD2; v_call: TRBV7-2; clone_size: once; j_call: TRBJ2-3; cdr3_aa: CASSITSGGPSTDTQYF; cdr3_nt: TGTGCCAGCAGTATTACTAGCGGGGGGCCAAGCACAGATACGCAGTATTTT
d_call: TRBD2; v_call: TRBV7-2; clone_size: many; j_call: TRBJ2-2; cdr3_aa: CASSDGLAGAGELFF; cdr3_nt: TGTGCCAGCAGCGATGGCCTAGCGGGAGCCGGGGAGCTGTTTTTT
d_call: TRBD2; v_call: TRBV2; clone_size: -; j_call: TRBJ2-1; cdr3_aa: CASSPGTSRPKQFF; cdr3_nt: TGTGCCAGCAGTCCCGGGACTAGCCGTCCAAAGCAGTTCTTC